This T cell receptor (beta chain) is drawn from a study of Graves' ophthalmopathy and Graves' hyperthyroidism. Turning to the study itself: Untreated patients at initial diagnosis provided peripheral blood. Study-level findings and limits: Ophthalmopathy progression cases were predicted by the model with roughly 70% sensitivity and 72.22% specificity. Most expanded clonotypes in thyroid above 0.001 frequency also showed up in blood.

In this cohort's terms, stable hyperthyroidism meant no ophthalmopathy by 18 months of follow-up. Trimming pared 2 bases from V and 1 base from J, leaving 14 bases between. The CDR3 extends over 16 amino acids. TCR beta CDR3 regions were amplified from RNA transcripts. RT-PCR with HTBI primers came first, then second-round multiplex PCR. In TCRdb, the multiplex PCR reads were re-called with MiXCR into one record per CDR3 protein. The repertoire consists of under 800,000 distinct CDR3 sequences, with 22% occurring once and the leading ten covering approximately 6.9%. This clonotype was counted between two and nine times. Its antigen is unknown.

Sequences were obtained from peripheral blood. This clonotype originated in a woman between 18 and 29 years old with stable Graves' hyperthyroidism. Some clones in this sample may be carry-over from other donors' samples. The V and J genes are TRBV12-3 or TRBV12-4 and TRBJ2-5; no firm D call. CDR3 loop: CASSLTGGPLQETQYF. The CDR3 DNA is TGTGCCAGCAGTTTAACCGGCGGTCCCCTCCAAGAGACCCAGTACTTC.